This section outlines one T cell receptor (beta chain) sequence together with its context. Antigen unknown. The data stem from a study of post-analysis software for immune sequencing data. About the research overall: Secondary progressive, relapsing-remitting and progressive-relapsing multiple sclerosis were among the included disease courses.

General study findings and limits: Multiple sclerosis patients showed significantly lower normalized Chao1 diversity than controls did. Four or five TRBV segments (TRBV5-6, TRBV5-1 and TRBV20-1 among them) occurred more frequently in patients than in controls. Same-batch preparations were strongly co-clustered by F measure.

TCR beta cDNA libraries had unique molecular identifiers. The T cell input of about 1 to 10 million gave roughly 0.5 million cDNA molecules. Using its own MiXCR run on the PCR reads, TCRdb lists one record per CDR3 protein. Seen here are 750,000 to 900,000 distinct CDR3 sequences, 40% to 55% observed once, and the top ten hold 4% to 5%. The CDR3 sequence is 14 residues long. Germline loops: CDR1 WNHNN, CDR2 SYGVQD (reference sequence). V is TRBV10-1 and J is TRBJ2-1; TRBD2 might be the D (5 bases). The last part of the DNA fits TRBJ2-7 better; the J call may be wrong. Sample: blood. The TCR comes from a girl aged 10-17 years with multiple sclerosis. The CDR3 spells CASSEARRRGEQYF. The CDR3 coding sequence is TGCGCCAGCAGTGAGGCAAGGAGGCGCGGAGAGCAGTACTTC.